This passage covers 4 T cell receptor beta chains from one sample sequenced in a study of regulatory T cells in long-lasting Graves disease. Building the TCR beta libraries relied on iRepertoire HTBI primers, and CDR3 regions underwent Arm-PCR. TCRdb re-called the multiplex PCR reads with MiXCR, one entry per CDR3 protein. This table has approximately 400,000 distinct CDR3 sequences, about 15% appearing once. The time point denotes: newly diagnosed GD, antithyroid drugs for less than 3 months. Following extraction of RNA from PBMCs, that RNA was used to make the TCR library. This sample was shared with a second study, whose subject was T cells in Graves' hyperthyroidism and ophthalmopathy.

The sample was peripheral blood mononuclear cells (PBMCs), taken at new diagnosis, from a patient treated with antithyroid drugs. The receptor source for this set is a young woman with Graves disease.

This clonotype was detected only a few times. The CDR3 spells CASCSGGLYNEQFF. The CDR3 region has the DNA TGTGCCAGCTGCTCAGGGGGCCTCTACAATGAGCAGTTCTTC. This sequence joins TRBV5-5 and TRBJ2-1; 8 bases agree with TRBD1. V was pared by 7 bases and J by 3 bases, with 6 bases of the junction left unmatched. This CDR3 has 14 residues. The germline V gene encodes CDR1 SGHKS and CDR2 YYEKEE (reference sequence).

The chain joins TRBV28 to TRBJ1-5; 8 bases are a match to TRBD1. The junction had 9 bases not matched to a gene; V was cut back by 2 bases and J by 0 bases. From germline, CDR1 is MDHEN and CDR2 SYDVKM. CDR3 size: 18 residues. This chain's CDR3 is CASSLARGTGYSNQPQHF. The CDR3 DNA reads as TGTGCCAGCAGTTTAGCCCGTGGGACAGGATATAGCAATCAGCCCCAGCATTTT.

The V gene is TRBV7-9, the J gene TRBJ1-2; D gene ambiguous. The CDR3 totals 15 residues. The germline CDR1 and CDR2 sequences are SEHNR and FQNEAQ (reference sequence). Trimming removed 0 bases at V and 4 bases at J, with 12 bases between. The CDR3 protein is CASSLARDTGYGYTF. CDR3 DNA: TGTGCCAGCAGCTTAGCAAGGGATACGGGCTATGGCTACACCTTC. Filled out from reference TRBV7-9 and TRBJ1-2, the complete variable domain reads DTGVSQNPRHKITKRGQNVTFRCDPISEHNRLYWYRQTLGQGPEFLTYFQNEAQLEKSRLLSDRFSAERPKGSFSTLEIQRTEQGDSAMYLCASSLARDTGYGYTFGSGTRLTVV.

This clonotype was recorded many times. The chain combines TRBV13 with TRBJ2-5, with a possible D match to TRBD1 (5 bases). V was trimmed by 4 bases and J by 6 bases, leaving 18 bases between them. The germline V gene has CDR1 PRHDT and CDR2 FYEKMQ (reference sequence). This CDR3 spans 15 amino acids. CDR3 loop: CASSSLLGARKTQYF. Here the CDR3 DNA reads TGTGCCAGCAGCTCCCTATTAGGGGCTAGGAAGACCCAGTACTTC.